The clone carrying this T cell receptor (beta chain) was found a few times. Its antigen is currently unknown. The authors ran a second PCR of roughly 6 to 11 cycles using a sample-barcoded 5' primer and a J-beta primer mix. TCRdb ran MiXCR on the 5' RACE reads and lists one entry per CDR3 protein. The sample carries 800,000 or so distinct CDR3 sequences, just under 25% recorded once. This sample is part of a study of blood T cells in healthy people across ages. Study background: The template switching approach captured approximately one barcoded beta molecule for every two T cells.

The V and J ends lost 1 base and 2 bases respectively, with 12 bases between them. The germline gives CDR1 SEHNR, CDR2 FQNEAQ (reference sequence). The CDR3 extends over 17 amino acids. Study outcomes and limitations: Older individuals had lower TCR beta diversity per million T cells (the decline was roughly linear).

This same sample was also taken into another study, of T cells of mothers and their children.

V usage is TRBV7-9 and J usage is TRBJ2-6; D may correspond to TRBD1 or TRBD2 (6 bases each). This TCR came from a boy younger than 18 in good health. Input material: blood. CDR3: CASSLDWGATGANVLTF. The CDR3 DNA is TGTGCCAGCAGCTTAGATTGGGGGGCCACTGGGGCCAACGTCCTGACTTTC.